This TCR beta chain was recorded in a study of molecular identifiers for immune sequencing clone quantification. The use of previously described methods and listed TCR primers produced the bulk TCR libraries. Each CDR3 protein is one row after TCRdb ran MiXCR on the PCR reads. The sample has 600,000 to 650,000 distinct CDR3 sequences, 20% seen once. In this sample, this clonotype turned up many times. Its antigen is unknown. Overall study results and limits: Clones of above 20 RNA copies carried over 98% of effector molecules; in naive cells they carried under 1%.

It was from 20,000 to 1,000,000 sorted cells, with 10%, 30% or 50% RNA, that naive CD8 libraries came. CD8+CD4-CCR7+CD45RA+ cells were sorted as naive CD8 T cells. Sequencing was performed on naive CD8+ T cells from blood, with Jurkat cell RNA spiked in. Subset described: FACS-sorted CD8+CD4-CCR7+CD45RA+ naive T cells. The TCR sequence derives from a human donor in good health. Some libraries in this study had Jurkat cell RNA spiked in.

In DNA form, the CDR3 reads TGTGCCAGCAGCGAGTCGAGCGGATACTACAATGAGCAGTTCTTC. Protein product: CASSESSGYYNEQFF. V is TRBV9 and J is TRBJ2-1; D perhaps matches TRBD2 (5 bases). There are 15 residues in the CDR3. Germline V CDR1 and CDR2: SGDLS, YYNGEE. V dropped 3 bases and J dropped 3 bases, with 13 bases sitting between them.